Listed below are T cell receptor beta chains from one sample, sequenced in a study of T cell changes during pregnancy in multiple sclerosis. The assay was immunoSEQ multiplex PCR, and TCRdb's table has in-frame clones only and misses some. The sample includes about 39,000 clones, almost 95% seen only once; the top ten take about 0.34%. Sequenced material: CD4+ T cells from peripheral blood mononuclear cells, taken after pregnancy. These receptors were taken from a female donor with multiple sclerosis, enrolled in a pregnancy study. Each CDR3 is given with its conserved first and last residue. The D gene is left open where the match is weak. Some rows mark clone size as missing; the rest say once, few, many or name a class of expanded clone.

CDR3aa: CASRPGGFEYGYTF
CDR3nt: TGTGCCAGCCGTCCGGGGGGCTTCGAGTATGGCTACACCTTC
v_gene: TRBV28
d_gene: .
j_gene: TRBJ1-2
abundance: .

CDR3aa: CASSLPRQGISYNSPLHF
CDR3nt: TGTGCCAGCAGCTTACCCCGACAGGGAATCTCCTATAATTCACCCCTCCACTTT
v_gene: TRBV5-6
d_gene: TRBD1
j_gene: TRBJ1-6
abundance: once

CDR3aa: CASSNRERAGELFF
CDR3nt: TGTGCCAGCAGCAACCGGGAGCGGGCCGGGGAGCTGTTTTTT
v_gene: TRBV21-1
d_gene: .
j_gene: TRBJ2-2
abundance: .

CDR3aa: CASSSGQGASYEQYF
CDR3nt: TGTGCCAGCAGCTCCGGGCAGGGGGCATCCTACGAGCAGTACTTC
v_gene: TRBV7-2
d_gene: TRBD1
j_gene: TRBJ2-7
abundance: few

CDR3aa: CASSEHWPPLHF
CDR3nt: TGTGCCAGCAGTGAACATTGGCCCCCCCTCCACTTT
v_gene: TRBV6-1
d_gene: .
j_gene: TRBJ1-6
abundance: .

CDR3aa: CASGPGTPFGYTF
CDR3nt: TGTGCTAGTGGACCCGGGACACCTTTTGGCTACACCTTC
v_gene: TRBV12-5
d_gene: .
j_gene: TRBJ1-2
abundance: .

CDR3aa: CASSLAGRYNEQFF
CDR3nt: TGTGCCAGCAGCTTGGCTGGTCGGTACAATGAGCAGTTCTTC
v_gene: TRBV5-6
d_gene: .
j_gene: TRBJ2-1
abundance: .

CDR3aa: CSRFVLDTQYF
CDR3nt: TGCAGTCGTTTTGTCCTAGATACGCAGTATTTT
v_gene: TRBV20-1
d_gene: .
j_gene: TRBJ2-3
abundance: .

CDR3aa: CAISGTGSSYNSPLHF
CDR3nt: TGTGCCATCAGCGGGACAGGCAGCTCCTATAATTCACCCCTCCACTTT
v_gene: TRBV10-3
d_gene: TRBD1
j_gene: TRBJ1-6
abundance: .

CDR3aa: CASSGRGLGGYTF
CDR3nt: TGCGCCAGCAGCGGGCGGGGGCTTGGTGGCTACACCTTC
v_gene: TRBV5-1
d_gene: .
j_gene: TRBJ1-2
abundance: .

CDR3aa: CASSHPGQAGRHTEAFF
CDR3nt: TGTGCCAGCAGCCACCCGGGACAGGCAGGTAGACACACTGAAGCTTTCTTT
v_gene: TRBV14
d_gene: TRBD1
j_gene: TRBJ1-1
abundance: .

CDR3aa: CACSRDTGKLFF
CDR3nt: TGTGCCTGCTCAAGGGACACAGGAAAACTGTTTTTT
v_gene: TRBV30
d_gene: .
j_gene: TRBJ1-4
abundance: .

CDR3aa: CASSLGTGLDYGYTF
CDR3nt: TGTGCCAGCAGCTTAGGGACAGGGCTCGACTATGGCTACACCTTC
v_gene: TRBV7-8
d_gene: TRBD1
j_gene: TRBJ1-2
abundance: .

CDR3aa: CASSSLQGKETQYF
CDR3nt: TGTGCCAGCAGCTCCTTACAGGGAAAAGAGACCCAGTACTTC
v_gene: TRBV11-2
d_gene: .
j_gene: TRBJ2-5
abundance: .

CDR3aa: CASSAGQRDTEAFF
CDR3nt: TGTGCCAGCAGTGCGGGACAGCGTGACACTGAAGCTTTCTTT
v_gene: TRBV6-5
d_gene: TRBD1
j_gene: TRBJ1-1
abundance: .

CDR3aa: CSARWLYEQYF
CDR3nt: TGCAGTGCTAGGTGGCTCTACGAGCAGTACTTC
v_gene: TRBV20-1
d_gene: .
j_gene: TRBJ2-7
abundance: .

CDR3aa: CASSLSGTGELFF
CDR3nt: TGTGCCAGCAGCTTATCCGGGACCGGGGAGCTGTTTTTT
v_gene: TRBV7-6
d_gene: .
j_gene: TRBJ2-2
abundance: .

CDR3aa: CASSLARSGSATQGTQYF
CDR3nt: TGTGCCAGCAGCTTAGCGCGATCTGGTAGCGCGACCCAAGGGACCCAGTACTTC
v_gene: TRBV7-6
d_gene: .
j_gene: TRBJ2-5
abundance: .

CDR3aa: CASSVKATQHTDTQYF
CDR3nt: TGTGCCAGCAGCGTAAAGGCGACTCAACACACAGATACGCAGTATTTT
v_gene: TRBV9
d_gene: .
j_gene: TRBJ2-3
abundance: .

CDR3aa: CASSQTPPTYGYTF
CDR3nt: TGCGCCAGCAGCCAAACCCCACCAACTTATGGCTACACCTTC
v_gene: TRBV4-1
d_gene: .
j_gene: TRBJ1-2
abundance: .

CDR3aa: CASSRLAGTMTGELFF
CDR3nt: TGTGCCAGCAGCCGACTAGCGGGGACGATGACCGGGGAGCTGTTTTTT
v_gene: TRBV11-2
d_gene: TRBD2
j_gene: TRBJ2-2
abundance: .

CDR3aa: CASTFRTGRSGNTIYF
CDR3nt: TGTGCCAGCACCTTTAGGACAGGCCGCTCTGGAAACACCATATATTTT
v_gene: TRBV21-1
d_gene: .
j_gene: TRBJ1-3
abundance: .

CDR3aa: CASSLNNEQFF
CDR3nt: TGTGCCAGCAGCTTAAACAATGAGCAGTTCTTC
v_gene: TRBV2
d_gene: .
j_gene: TRBJ2-1
abundance: .

CDR3aa: CASSYSTSYRVYEQYF
CDR3nt: TGTGCCAGCAGTTACTCGACGTCATACAGGGTCTACGAGCAGTACTTC
v_gene: TRBV6-5
d_gene: .
j_gene: TRBJ2-7
abundance: .